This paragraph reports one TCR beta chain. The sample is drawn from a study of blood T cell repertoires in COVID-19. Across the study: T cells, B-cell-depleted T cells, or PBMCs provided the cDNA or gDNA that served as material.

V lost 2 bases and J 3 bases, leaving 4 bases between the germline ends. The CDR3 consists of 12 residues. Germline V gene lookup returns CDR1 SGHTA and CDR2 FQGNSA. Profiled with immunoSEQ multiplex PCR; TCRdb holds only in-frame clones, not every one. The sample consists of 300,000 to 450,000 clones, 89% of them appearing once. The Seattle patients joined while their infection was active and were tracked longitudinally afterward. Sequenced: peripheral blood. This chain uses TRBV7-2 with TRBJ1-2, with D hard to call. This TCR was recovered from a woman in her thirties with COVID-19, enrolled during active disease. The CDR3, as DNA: TGTGCCAGCAGCTTAACTGACTATGGCTACACCTTC. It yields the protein CASSLTDYGYTF. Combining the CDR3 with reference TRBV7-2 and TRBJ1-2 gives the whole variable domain GAGVSQSPSNKVTEKGKDVELRCDPISGHTALYWYRQSLGQGLEFLIYFQGNSAPDKSGLPSDRFSAERTGGSVSTLTIQRTQQEDSAVYLCASSLTDYGYTFGSGTRLTVV.